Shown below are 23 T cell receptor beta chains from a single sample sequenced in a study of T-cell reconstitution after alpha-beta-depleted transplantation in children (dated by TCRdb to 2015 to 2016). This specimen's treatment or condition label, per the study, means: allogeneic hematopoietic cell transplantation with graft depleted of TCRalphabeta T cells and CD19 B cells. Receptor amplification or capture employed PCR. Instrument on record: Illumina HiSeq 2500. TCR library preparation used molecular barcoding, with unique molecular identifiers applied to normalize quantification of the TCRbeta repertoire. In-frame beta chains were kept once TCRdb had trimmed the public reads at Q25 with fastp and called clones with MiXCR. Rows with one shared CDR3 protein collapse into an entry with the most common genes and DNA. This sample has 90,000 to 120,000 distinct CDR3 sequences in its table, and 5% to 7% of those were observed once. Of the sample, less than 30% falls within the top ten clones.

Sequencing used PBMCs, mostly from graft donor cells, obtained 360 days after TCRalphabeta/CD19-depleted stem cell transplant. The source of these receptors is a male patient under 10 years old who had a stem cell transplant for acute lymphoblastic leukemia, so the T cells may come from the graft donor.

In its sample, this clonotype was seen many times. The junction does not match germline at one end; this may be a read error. Here the CDR3 reads CASSSLADDTDTQYF. The CDR3 nucleotides are TGCGCCAGCAGTTCACTAGCGGATGACACAGATACGCAGTATTTT. The V gene is TRBV6-5, the J gene TRBJ2-3, with 8 bases matching TRBD2. From germline, CDR1 is MNHEY and CDR2 SVGAGI. This CDR3 has 15 amino acids.

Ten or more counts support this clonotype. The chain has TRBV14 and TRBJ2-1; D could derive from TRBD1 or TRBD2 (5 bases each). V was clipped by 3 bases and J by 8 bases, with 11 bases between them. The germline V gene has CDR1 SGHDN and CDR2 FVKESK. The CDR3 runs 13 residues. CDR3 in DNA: TGTGCCAGCAGCCAGGGACCCGGGGATGAGCAGTTCTTC. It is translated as CASSQGPGDEQFF. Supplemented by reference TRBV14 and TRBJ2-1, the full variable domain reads EAGVTQFPSHSVIEKGQTVTLRCDPISGHDNLYWYRRVMGKEIKFLLHFVKESKQDESGMPNNRFLAERTGGTYSTLKVQPAELEDSGVYFCASSQGPGDEQFFGPGTRLTVL.

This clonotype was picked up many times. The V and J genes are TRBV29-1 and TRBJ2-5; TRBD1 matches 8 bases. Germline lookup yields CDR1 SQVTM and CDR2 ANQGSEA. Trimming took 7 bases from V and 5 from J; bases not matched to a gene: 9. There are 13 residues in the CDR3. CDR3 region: CSADRGGMETQYF. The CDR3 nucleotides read TGCAGCGCTGACAGGGGCGGTATGGAGACCCAGTACTTC.

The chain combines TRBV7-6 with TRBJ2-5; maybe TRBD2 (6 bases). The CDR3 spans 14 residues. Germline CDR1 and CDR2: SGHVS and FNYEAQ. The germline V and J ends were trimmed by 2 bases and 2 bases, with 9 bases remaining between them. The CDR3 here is CASSLRRAQETQYF. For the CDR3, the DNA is TGTGCCAGCAGCTTAAGGAGGGCACAAGAGACCCAGTACTTC. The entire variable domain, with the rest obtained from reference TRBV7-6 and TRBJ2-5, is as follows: GAGVSQSPRYKVTKRGQDVALRCDPISGHVSLYWYRQALGQGPEFLTYFNYEAQQDKSGLPNDRFSAERPEGSISTLTIQRTEQRDSAMYRCASSLRRAQETQYFGPGTRLLVL.

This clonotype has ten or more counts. CDR3 protein: CASSLAVRVATNEKLFF. CDR3 coding DNA: TGCGCCAGCAGCTTGGCAGTCAGGGTTGCAACTAATGAAAAACTGTTTTTT. J is TRBJ1-4 and V is TRBV5-1; D perhaps matches TRBD1 (5 bases). Deletions cut 0 bases from V and 0 bases from J, with 12 bases between. Looked up from germline, CDR1 is SGHRS and CDR2 is YFSETQ. There are 17 residues in the CDR3.

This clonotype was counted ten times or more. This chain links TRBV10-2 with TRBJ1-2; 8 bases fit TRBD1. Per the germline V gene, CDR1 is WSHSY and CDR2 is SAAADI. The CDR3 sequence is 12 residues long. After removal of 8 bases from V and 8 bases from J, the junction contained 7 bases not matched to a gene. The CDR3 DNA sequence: TGCGCCAGCGGGGGGACAGGAGGAGGCTACACCTTC. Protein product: CASGGTGGGYTF.

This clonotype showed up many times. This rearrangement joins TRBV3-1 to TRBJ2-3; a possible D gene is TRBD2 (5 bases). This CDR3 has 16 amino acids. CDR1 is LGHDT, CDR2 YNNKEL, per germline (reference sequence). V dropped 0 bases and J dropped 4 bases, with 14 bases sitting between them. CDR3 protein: CASSQDELLGADTQYF. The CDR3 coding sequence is TGTGCCAGCAGCCAAGATGAACTTCTCGGGGCAGATACGCAGTATTTT.

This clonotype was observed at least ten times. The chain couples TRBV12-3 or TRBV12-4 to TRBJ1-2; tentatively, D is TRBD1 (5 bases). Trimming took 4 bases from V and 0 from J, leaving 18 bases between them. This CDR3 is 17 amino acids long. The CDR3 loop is CASSSPRGNIANYGYTF. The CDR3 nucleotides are TGTGCCAGCAGTTCCCCCCGGGGGAATATAGCTAACTATGGCTACACCTTC.

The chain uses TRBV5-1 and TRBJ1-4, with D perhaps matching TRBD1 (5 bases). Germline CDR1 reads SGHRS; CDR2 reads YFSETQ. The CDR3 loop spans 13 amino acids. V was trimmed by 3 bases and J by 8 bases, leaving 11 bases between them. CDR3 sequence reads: CASSSLGGEKLFF. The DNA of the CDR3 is TGCGCCAGCAGCTCGTTGGGGGGGGAAAAACTGTTTTTT.

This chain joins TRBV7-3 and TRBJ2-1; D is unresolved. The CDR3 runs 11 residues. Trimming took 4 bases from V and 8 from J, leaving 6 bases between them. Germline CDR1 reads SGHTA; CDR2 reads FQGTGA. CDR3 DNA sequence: TGTGCCAGCAGCTCCGACGATGAGCAGTTCTTC. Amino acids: CASSSDDEQFF.

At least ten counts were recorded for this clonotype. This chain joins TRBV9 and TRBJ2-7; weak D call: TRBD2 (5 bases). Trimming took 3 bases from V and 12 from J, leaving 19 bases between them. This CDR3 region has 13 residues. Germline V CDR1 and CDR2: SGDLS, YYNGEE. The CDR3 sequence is CASSGDEGPTTYF. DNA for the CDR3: TGTGCCAGCAGCGGCGACGAGGGCCCGACGACGTACTTC.

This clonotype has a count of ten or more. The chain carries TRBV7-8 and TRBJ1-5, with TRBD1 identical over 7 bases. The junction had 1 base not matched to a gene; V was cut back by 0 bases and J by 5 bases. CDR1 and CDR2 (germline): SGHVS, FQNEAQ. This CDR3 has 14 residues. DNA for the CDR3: TGTGCCAGCAGCTTAGCACAGGGGCATCAGCCCCAGCATTTT. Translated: CASSLAQGHQPQHF.

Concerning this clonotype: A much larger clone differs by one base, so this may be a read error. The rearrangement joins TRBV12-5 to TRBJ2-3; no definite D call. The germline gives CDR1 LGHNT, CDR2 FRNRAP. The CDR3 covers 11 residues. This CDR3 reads CAIGFTDTQYF. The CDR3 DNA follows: TGTGCTATTGGTTTCACAGATACGCAGTATTTT.

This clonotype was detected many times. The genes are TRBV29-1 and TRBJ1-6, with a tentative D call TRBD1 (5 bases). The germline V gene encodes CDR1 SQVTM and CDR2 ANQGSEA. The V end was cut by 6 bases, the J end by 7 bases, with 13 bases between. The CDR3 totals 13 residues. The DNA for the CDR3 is TGCAGCGTCCGGGACGGGAAGAATTCACCCCTCCACTTT. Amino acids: CSVRDGKNSPLHF.

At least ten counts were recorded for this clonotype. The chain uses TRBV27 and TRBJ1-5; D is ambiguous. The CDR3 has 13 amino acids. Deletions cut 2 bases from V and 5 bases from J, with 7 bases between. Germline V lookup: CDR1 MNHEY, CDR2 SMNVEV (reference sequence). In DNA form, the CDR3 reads TGTGCCAGCAGTTTAGGCCGGGATCAGCCCCAGCATTTT. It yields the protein CASSLGRDQPQHF.

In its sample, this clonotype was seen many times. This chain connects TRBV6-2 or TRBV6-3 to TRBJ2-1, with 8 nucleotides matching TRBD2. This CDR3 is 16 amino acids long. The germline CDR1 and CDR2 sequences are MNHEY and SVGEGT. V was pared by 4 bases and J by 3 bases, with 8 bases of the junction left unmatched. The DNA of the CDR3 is TGTGCCAGCAGTTCTATTCCTAGCGGGCTCTACAATGAGCAGTTCTTC. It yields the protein CASSSIPSGLYNEQFF.

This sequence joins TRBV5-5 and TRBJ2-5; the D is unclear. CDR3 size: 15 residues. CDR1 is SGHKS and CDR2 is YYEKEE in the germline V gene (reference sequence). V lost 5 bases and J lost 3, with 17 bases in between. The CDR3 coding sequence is TGTGCCAGCAGGCTCGAGCTAGGGAAGAAAGAGACCCAGTACTTC. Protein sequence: CASRLELGKKETQYF.

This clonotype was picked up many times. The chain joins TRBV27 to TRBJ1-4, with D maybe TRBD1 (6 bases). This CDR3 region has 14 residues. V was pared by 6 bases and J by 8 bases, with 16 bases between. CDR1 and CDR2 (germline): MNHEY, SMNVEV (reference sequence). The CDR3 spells CASRLAAGAEKLFF. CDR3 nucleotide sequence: TGTGCCAGCAGACTGGCGGCGGGGGCCGAAAAACTGTTTTTT.

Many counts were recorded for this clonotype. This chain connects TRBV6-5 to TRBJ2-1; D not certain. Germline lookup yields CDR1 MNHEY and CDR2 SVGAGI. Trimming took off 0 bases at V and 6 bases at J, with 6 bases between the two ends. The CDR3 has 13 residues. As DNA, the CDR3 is TGTGCCAGCAGTTACTCGAGCCTCAATGAGCAGTTCTTC. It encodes CASSYSSLNEQFF.

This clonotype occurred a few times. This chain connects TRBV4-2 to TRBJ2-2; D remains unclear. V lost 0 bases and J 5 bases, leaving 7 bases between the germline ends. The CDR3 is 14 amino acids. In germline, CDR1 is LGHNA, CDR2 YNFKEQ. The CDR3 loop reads CASSQDGATGELFF. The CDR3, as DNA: TGTGCCAGCAGCCAAGATGGAGCTACCGGGGAGCTGTTTTTT.

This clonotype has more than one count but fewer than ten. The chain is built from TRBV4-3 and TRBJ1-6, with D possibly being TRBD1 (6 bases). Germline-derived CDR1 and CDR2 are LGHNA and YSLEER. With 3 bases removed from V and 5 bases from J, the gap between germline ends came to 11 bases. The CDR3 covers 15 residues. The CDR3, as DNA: TGCGCCAGCAGCCACGACCAGGGGAATAATTCACCCCTCCACTTT. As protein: CASSHDQGNNSPLHF.

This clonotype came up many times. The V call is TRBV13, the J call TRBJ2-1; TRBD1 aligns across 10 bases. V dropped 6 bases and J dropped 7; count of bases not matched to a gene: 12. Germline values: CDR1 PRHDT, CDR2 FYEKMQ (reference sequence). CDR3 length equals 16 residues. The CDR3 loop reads CASRTNRDRGHNEQFF. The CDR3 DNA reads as TGTGCCAGCAGGACTAACCGGGACAGGGGTCATAATGAGCAGTTCTTC.

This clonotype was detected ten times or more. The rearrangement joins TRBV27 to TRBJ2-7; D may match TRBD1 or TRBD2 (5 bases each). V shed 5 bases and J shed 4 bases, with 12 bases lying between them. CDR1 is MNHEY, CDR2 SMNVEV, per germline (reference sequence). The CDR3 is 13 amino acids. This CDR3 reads CASSRGVKYEQYF. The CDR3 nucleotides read TGTGCCAGCAGTCGAGGGGTGAAGTACGAGCAGTACTTC.